The 17 T cell receptor beta chains listed next were all sequenced from one sample in a study of cytomegalovirus exposure and HLA in healthy donors. The PCR ran on 60 Vbeta and 13 Jbeta primers. Some clones are missing from TCRdb's copy, which holds only in-frame ones; the method was immunoSEQ multiplex PCR. This sample's clone table lists some 130,000 clones. The sequencing input was PBMCs. The source of these receptors is a woman aged 55-69 years in good health and CMV-seronegative.

The chain carries TRBV29-1 and TRBJ2-7; a weak D match, TRBD2 (5 bases). The ends were cut back, 7 bases at V and 7 bases at J, with 17 bases in the middle. This CDR3 comprises 12 residues. Per germline, CDR1 SQVTM and CDR2 ANQGSEA. The CDR3 DNA follows: TGCAGCGCCCGGGAACCCCTCGCAGAGCAGTACTTC. This codes for CSAREPLAEQYF.

V is TRBV5-8 and J is TRBJ2-7; perhaps TRBD2 as D (6 bases). The CDR3 extends over 13 amino acids. Germline V gene sequence: CDR1 SGHTS, CDR2 YDEGEE. The V gene lost 7 bases and the J gene lost 0 bases, with 11 bases spanning the gap. For the CDR3, the DNA is TGTGCCAGCCGAAGGGGAGGCTCCTACGAGCAGTACTTC. It codes for CASRRGGSYEQYF.

The chain has TRBV9 and TRBJ1-3; D is possibly TRBD1 (5 bases). The CDR3 is made up of 14 amino acids. Trimming left V 4 bases short and J 5 bases short, with 13 bases between. Germline-derived CDR1 and CDR2 are SGDLS and YYNGEE. DNA for the CDR3: TGTGCCAGCAGCTTAGAGGGGATTCGAAACACCATATATTTT. Translated: CASSLEGIRNTIYF. The full variable domain, rest sourced from reference TRBV9 and TRBJ1-3, is DSGVTQTPKHLITATGQRVTLRCSPRSGDLSVYWYQQSLDQGLQFLIQYYNGEERAKGNILERFSAQQFPDLHSELNLSSLELGDSALYFCASSLEGIRNTIYFGEGSWLTVV.

The chain couples TRBV2 to TRBJ1-5, with 7 bases that match TRBD1. The CDR3 sequence is 14 residues long. Germline loops: CDR1 SNHLY, CDR2 FYNNEI. V was pared by 9 bases and J by 4 bases, with 9 bases of the junction left unmatched. The CDR3 DNA follows: TGTGCCAGTGACAGGGTTGGGGGGAATCAGCCCCAGCATTTT. It translates to CASDRVGGNQPQHF.

This chain links TRBV2 with TRBJ2-2; a weak D match, TRBD2 (5 bases). V dropped 5 bases and J dropped 5 bases, with 12 bases sitting between them. This CDR3 contains 14 residues. The germline V gene has CDR1 SNHLY and CDR2 FYNNEI. The CDR3 region is CASSLDSLTGELFF. CDR3 DNA: TGTGCCAGCAGTCTGGACTCGCTTACCGGGGAGCTGTTTTTT.

The rearrangement uses TRBV29-1 and TRBJ2-7, with D tentatively TRBD2 (5 bases). The germline CDR1 and CDR2 sequences are SQVTM and ANQGSEA. The V gene lost 0 bases and the J gene lost 4 bases, with 19 bases spanning the gap. The length of the CDR3 is 16 residues. CDR3 bases: TGCAGCGTTGAAGACGGGCTAGCCGGGTCACCATACGAGCAGTACTTC. This encodes CSVEDGLAGSPYEQYF.

CDR3 in amino acids: CASSPGPVGGGFNEQFF. CDR3 coding DNA: TGCGCCAGCAGCCCCGGACCTGTGGGGGGGGGTTTCAATGAGCAGTTCTTC. The V and J genes are TRBV4-1 and TRBJ2-1, with 7 bases aligning to TRBD2. The CDR3 extends over 17 amino acids. Germline loops: CDR1 MGHRA, CDR2 YSYEKL. With V trimmed by 4 bases and J by 6 bases, 15 bases remained unmatched.

The chain combines TRBV2 with TRBJ2-3; D remains ambiguous. With 6 bases removed from V and 6 bases from J, the gap between germline ends came to 13 bases. The CDR3 contains 13 residues. Looked up from germline, CDR1 is SNHLY and CDR2 is FYNNEI. CDR3 sequence reads: CASRGQLGDTQYF. The CDR3 DNA reads TGTGCCAGCAGGGGCCAACTTGGGGATACGCAGTATTTT.

The V call is TRBV9, the J call TRBJ2-7, with 8 bases fitting TRBD1. This CDR3 is built from 16 residues. Trimming at V came to 0 bases and at J to 2 bases, leaving 7 bases not matched to a gene. Germline loops: CDR1 SGDLS, CDR2 YYNGEE. CDR3 residues: CASSVAGQGAPYEQYF. CDR3 DNA sequence: TGTGCCAGCAGCGTAGCTGGGCAGGGGGCTCCCTACGAGCAGTACTTC.

V is TRBV4-1 and J is TRBJ1-5; the match to TRBD1 covers 7 bases. This CDR3 has 15 residues. V was pared by 0 bases and J by 4 bases, with 3 bases of the junction left unmatched. Germline V gives CDR1 MGHRA, CDR2 YSYEKL. The CDR3 reads CASSQEGDRNQPQHF. DNA for the CDR3: TGCGCCAGCAGCCAAGAAGGGGACAGAAATCAGCCCCAGCATTTT.

The chain couples TRBV5-4 to TRBJ2-3; tentatively, D is TRBD2 (6 bases). The V end lost 6 bases, the J end lost 2 bases, and 16 bases lay between the germline ends. The CDR3 spans 15 residues. Germline lookup yields CDR1 SGHNT and CDR2 YYREEE (reference sequence). CDR3 nucleotides: TGTGCCAGCACCCCCGGGGGAGTCGACACAGATACGCAGTATTTT. Protein sequence: CASTPGGVDTDTQYF.

The J gene is TRBJ2-7, the V gene TRBV6-1; 7 bases map to TRBD1. Per the germline V gene, CDR1 is MNHNS and CDR2 is SASEGT. Trimming at V came to 4 bases and at J to 3 bases, leaving 9 bases not matched to a gene. CDR3 length: 15 residues. CDR3 coding DNA: TGTGCCAGCAGTGCTCCGGGACAGAGCAACTACGAGCAGTACTTC. This gives the protein CASSAPGQSNYEQYF.

The chain recombines TRBV7-9 with TRBJ2-1; D ambiguous. Trimming stripped 10 bases from V and 0 bases from J, with 10 bases between. Per the germline V gene, CDR1 is SEHNR and CDR2 is FQNEAQ (reference sequence). CDR3 length equals 13 residues. CDR3 bases: TGTGCCATGTCCCCAATCTCCTACAATGAGCAGTTCTTC. Its protein is CAMSPISYNEQFF.

The V call is TRBV6-5, the J call TRBJ1-5; D gene unclear. CDR1 and CDR2 (germline): MNHEY, SVGAGI. There are 15 residues in the CDR3. Trimming shortened V by 5 bases and J by 3 bases, and 14 bases separated the two germline ends. The CDR3, as DNA: TGTGCCAGCAGTCAATCTACTACTTACAATCAGCCCCAGCATTTT. Residues: CASSQSTTYNQPQHF.

This chain joins TRBV15 and TRBJ2-7, with D perhaps TRBD2 (5 bases). The CDR3 extends over 13 amino acids. Germline CDR1 LNHNV, CDR2 YYDKDF (reference sequence). The germline V and J ends were trimmed by 2 bases and 8 bases, with 13 bases remaining between them. The CDR3 protein is CATSRLRGSQQYF. In DNA form, the CDR3 reads TGTGCCACCAGCAGACTCCGGGGATCCCAGCAGTACTTC.

The chain employs TRBV5-1 and TRBJ2-2; D is possibly TRBD1 (5 bases). The germline CDR1 and CDR2 sequences are SGHRS and YFSETQ. Trimming pared 1 base from V and 5 bases from J, leaving 9 bases between. CDR3 length equals 14 residues. Here the CDR3 reads CASSLSPGTGELFF. The CDR3 DNA reads TGCGCCAGCAGCTTGTCCCCAGGGACCGGGGAGCTGTTTTTT.

V gene TRBV6-1 combines with J gene TRBJ2-5; 9 nucleotides line up with TRBD1. Germline values: CDR1 MNHNS, CDR2 SASEGT. This CDR3 comprises 15 residues. Unmatched junction bases numbered 9, after V lost 7 bases and J lost 3 bases. In DNA form, the CDR3 reads TGTGCCAGCACCAAACAGGGGGCGCAGGAAGAGACCCAGTACTTC. Its translation is CASTKQGAQEETQYF.